The present entry profiles one T cell receptor beta chain with its context. Original handling: Counts of nucleated cells, estimated from reference gene primer amplification, were obtained. TCRdb's table, derived via immunoSEQ multiplex PCR, lists solely in-frame clones and lacks some. That table is the source of V, J and clone size, and D and trimming were worked out from the DNA. Among about 130,000 clones listed, about four fifths were seen once. The data belong to a study of blood T cell repertoires in COVID-19. Germline CDR1 is MRHNA and CDR2 is SNTAGT. The CDR3 sequence is 14 residues long. Trimming cost V 6 bases and J 3 bases; bases outside gene matches: 5. Adults between roughly 18 and 95 years of age took part from about 24 US areas. In assigning cohorts, the study relied on participant-reported clinical history.

Sequencing input: PBMCs or T cells enriched from blood (not recorded which). This receptor was identified in a man under 40 who had recovered from COVID-19. This chain links TRBV6-4 with TRBJ1-2; 9 bases match TRBD1. The CDR3 nucleotides are TGTGCCAGCAGGGGACAGGGTTCAGACTATGGCTACACCTTC. This sequence encodes CASRGQGSDYGYTF.